These 12 T cell receptor beta chains were sequenced from one sample in a study of T cell repertoires in cytomegalovirus infection. These receptors are not linked to any known antigen. TCRdb fed the reads into MiXCR, producing one record per CDR3 protein. The table records around 750,000 distinct CDR3 sequences, less than 35% of them present only once. Sequenced here: cultured CD8+ T cells from PBMCs, sampled from culture after CMV antigen stimulation. The receptors were gathered from a human donor in good health (CMV status not recorded). Some clones in this sample may be carry-over from other donors' samples.

As for this clonotype: A much more abundant neighbour one base away suggests this may be a read error. The rearrangement joins TRBV6-6 to TRBJ2-1, with TRBD1 matching over 8 bases. Germline-derived CDR1 and CDR2 are MNHNY and SVGAGI (reference sequence). CDR3 length equals 15 residues. The CDR3 bases are TGTGCCAGCAGCCTTGGGACAGGATTTTACAATGAGCAGTCCTTC. Its translation: CASSLGTGFYNEQSF.

With respect to this clonotype: This could be a read error, since a much larger clone is one nucleotide away. V gene TRBV6-1 combines with J gene TRBJ1-2; no clear D gene. Germline V gives CDR1 MNHNS, CDR2 SASEGT. This CDR3 contains 16 residues. The CDR3 DNA is TGTGCCAGCAGTGAAGCGTTCAATAGGGATACTTATGGCTACGCCTTC. This codes for CASSEAFNRDTYGYAF.

This clonotype was recorded only once. The gene calls are TRBV11-2 and TRBJ2-1; 11 nucleotides align to TRBD2. This CDR3 has 15 residues. The ends lost 10 bases at V and 6 bases at J; junction bases unmatched: 11. Looked up from germline, CDR1 is SGHAT and CDR2 is FQNNGV. This CDR3 reads CANSNLAGGFNEQFF. As DNA, the CDR3 is TGTGCCAACAGTAATCTAGCGGGGGGTTTCAATGAGCAGTTCTTC.

The table lists this clonotype with a few counts. The chain uses TRBV7-9 and TRBJ2-5, with 12 bases lining up with TRBD1. The CDR3 is made up of 15 amino acids. V was pared by 4 bases and J by 4 bases, with 4 bases of the junction left unmatched. Germline V gene data show CDR1 as SEHNR and CDR2 as FQNEAQ (reference sequence). CDR3 protein: CASSSRDRGLETQYF. As DNA, the CDR3 is TGTGCCAGCAGCTCCCGGGACAGGGGGCTAGAGACCCAGTACTTC.

This clonotype was counted between two and nine times. The chain uses TRBV7-9 and TRBJ1-1; 7 bases align to TRBD1. This CDR3 region has 15 residues. V trimming: 8 bases; J trimming: 0 bases; junction bases outside the gene matches: 9. Germline V gives CDR1 SEHNR, CDR2 FQNEAQ (reference sequence). CDR3 amino acids: CASQDRVVVNTEAFF. CDR3 DNA sequence: TGTGCCAGCCAAGACAGGGTAGTCGTGAACACTGAAGCTTTCTTT.

The CDR3 loop reads CASSYQRPSSYNEQFF. The DNA of the CDR3 is TGTGCCAGCAGTTACCAACGTCCGAGCTCCTACAATGAGCAGTTCTTC. J is TRBJ2-1 and V is TRBV6-6; D call uncertain. The germline CDR1 and CDR2 sequences are MNHNY and SVGAGI (reference sequence). Trimming pared 2 bases from V and 0 bases from J, leaving 11 bases between. This CDR3 is 16 amino acids long.

This clonotype occurred a few times. The chain has TRBV7-9 and TRBJ2-5; no definite D call. CDR1 is SEHNR, CDR2 FQNEAQ, per germline (reference sequence). Trimming removed 5 bases from V and 5 bases from J, with 12 bases in between. The CDR3 totals 13 residues. The CDR3 here is CASSPILVETQYF. In DNA form, the CDR3 reads TGTGCCAGCAGCCCTATTCTCGTGGAGACCCAGTACTTC.

This clonotype was observed a handful of times. The genes are TRBV6-5 and TRBJ2-5; 8 nucleotides align to TRBD1. The length of the CDR3 is 12 residues. From germline, CDR1 is MNHEY and CDR2 SVGAGI. Trimming cost V 10 bases and J 4 bases; bases outside gene matches: 5. The DNA of the CDR3 is TGTGCCACCGGACAGGGCGGAGAGACCCAGTACTTC. Translated: CATGQGGETQYF.

The V and J genes are TRBV7-9 and TRBJ2-1; the D call may be TRBD1 or TRBD2 (5 bases each). Trimming took off 5 bases at V and 6 bases at J, with 20 bases between the two ends. The CDR3 runs to 16 residues. Germline V gene data show CDR1 as SEHNR and CDR2 as FQNEAQ (reference sequence). CDR3 region: CASSPPGPTTINEQFF. The CDR3 bases are TGTGCCAGCAGCCCGCCGGGACCCACTACTATCAATGAGCAGTTCTTC.

This clonotype came up a few times. V and J are TRBV12-3 or TRBV12-4 and TRBJ1-4, with 9 bases lining up with TRBD1. The CDR3 has 14 amino acids. J lost 7 bases, V lost 5 bases, and 5 bases had no gene match. The DNA for the CDR3 is TGTGCCAGCAGTCTGACAGGGGGAACTGAAAAACTGTTTTTT. Its translation is CASSLTGGTEKLFF.

A word on this clonotype: The junction differs from germline at one of its ends, possibly a read error. The gene calls are TRBV5-5 and TRBJ2-1; D is uncertain. The CDR3 sequence is 12 residues long. Germline values: CDR1 SGHKS, CDR2 YYEKEE (reference sequence). Written as DNA, the CDR3 is TGTGCCAGAAGCTTGTCTAACAATGAGCAGTTCTTC. Its protein product is CARSLSNNEQFF.

In this sample, this clonotype turned up a few times. This chain connects TRBV5-1 to TRBJ2-7; weak D call: TRBD1 (6 bases). Germline CDR1 SGHRS, CDR2 YFSETQ. CDR3 length: 16 residues. V lost 1 base and J 0 bases, leaving 14 bases between the germline ends. CDR3 sequence: CASSLNHRESSYEQYF. CDR3 in DNA: TGCGCCAGCAGCTTGAACCACAGGGAAAGCTCCTACGAGCAGTACTTC. Filled out from reference TRBV5-1 and TRBJ2-7, the complete variable domain reads KAGVTQTPRYLIKTRGQQVTLSCSPISGHRSVSWYQQTPGQGLQFLFEYFSETQRNKGNFPGRFSGRQFSNSRSEMNVSTLELGDSALYLCASSLNHRESSYEQYFGPGTRLTVT.